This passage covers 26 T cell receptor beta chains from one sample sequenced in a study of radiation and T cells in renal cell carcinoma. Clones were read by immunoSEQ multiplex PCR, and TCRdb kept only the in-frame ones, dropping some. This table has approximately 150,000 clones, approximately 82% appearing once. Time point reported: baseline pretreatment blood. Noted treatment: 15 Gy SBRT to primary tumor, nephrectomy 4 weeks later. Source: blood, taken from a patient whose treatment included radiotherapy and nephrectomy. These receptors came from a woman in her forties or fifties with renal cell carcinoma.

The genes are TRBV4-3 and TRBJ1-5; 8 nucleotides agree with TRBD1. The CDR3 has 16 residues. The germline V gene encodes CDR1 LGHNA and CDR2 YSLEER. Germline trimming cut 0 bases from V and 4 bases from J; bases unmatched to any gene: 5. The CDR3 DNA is TGCGCCAGCAGCCAAGAAGCGACAGGGGCTAATCAGCCCCAGCATTTT. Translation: CASSQEATGANQPQHF.

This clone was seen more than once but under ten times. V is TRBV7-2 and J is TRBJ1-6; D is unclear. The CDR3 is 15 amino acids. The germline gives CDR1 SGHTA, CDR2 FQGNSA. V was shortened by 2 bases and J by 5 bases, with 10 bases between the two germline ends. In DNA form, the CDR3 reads TGTGCCAGCAGCTTATTTAGGGTGGATAATTCACCCCTCCACTTT. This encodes CASSLFRVDNSPLHF.

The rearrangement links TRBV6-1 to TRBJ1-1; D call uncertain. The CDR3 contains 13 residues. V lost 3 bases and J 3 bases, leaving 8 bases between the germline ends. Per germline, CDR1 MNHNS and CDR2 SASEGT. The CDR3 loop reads CASSEGIYTEAFF. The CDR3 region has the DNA TGTGCCAGCAGTGAGGGGATCTACACTGAAGCTTTCTTT.

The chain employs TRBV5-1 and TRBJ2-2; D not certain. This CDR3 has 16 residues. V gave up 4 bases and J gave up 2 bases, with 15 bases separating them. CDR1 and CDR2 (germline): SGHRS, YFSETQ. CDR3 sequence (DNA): TGCGCCAGCAGCGGGGTTCGGAATGTCAACACCGGGGAGCTGTTTTTT. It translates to CASSGVRNVNTGELFF.

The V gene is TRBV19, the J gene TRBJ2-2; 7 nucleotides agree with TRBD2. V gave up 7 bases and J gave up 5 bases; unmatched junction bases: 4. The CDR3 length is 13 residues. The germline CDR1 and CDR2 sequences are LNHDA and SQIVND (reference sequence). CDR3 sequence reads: CASTSSGTGELFF. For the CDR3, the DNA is TGTGCCAGTACATCTAGCGGTACCGGGGAGCTGTTTTTT.

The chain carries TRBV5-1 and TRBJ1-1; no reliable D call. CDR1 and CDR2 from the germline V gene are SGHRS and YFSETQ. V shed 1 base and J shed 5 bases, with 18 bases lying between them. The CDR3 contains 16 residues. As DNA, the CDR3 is TGCGCCAGCAGCTTGACCGACCCCCGCGGGAGGACTGAAGCTTTCTTT. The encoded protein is CASSLTDPRGRTEAFF. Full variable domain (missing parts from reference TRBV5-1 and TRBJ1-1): KAGVTQTPRYLIKTRGQQVTLSCSPISGHRSVSWYQQTPGQGLQFLFEYFSETQRNKGNFPGRFSGRQFSNSRSEMNVSTLELGDSALYLCASSLTDPRGRTEAFFGQGTRLTVV.

CDR3 loop: CASSPAGARDTIYF. CDR3 DNA sequence: TGTGCCAGCAGCCCGGCGGGGGCGCGGGACACCATATATTTT. The rearrangement uses TRBV7-2 and TRBJ1-3; tentatively, D is TRBD1 (6 bases). V gave up 5 bases and J gave up 8 bases, with 16 bases separating them. Per germline, CDR1 SGHTA and CDR2 FQGNSA. This CDR3 comprises 14 residues.

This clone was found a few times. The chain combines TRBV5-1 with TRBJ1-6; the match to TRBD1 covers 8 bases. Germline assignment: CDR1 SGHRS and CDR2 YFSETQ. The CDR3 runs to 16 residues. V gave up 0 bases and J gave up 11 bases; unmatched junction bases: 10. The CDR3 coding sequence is TGCGCCAGCAGCTTGGGCGTCAGGGGGCAAGGGGCACCCCTCCACTTT. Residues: CASSLGVRGQGAPLHF.

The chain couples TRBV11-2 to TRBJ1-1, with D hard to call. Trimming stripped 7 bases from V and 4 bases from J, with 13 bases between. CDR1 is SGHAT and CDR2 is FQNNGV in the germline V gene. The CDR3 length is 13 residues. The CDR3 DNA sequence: TGTGCCAGCACCTCGGTGAGGGTCACTGAAGCTTTCTTT. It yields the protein CASTSVRVTEAFF.

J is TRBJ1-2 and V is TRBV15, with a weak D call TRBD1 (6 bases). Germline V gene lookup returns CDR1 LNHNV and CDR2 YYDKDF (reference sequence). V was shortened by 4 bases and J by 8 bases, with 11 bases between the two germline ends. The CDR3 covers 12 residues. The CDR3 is CATSTQGYGYTF. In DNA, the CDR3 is TGTGCCACCAGCACACAGGGTTACGGCTACACCTTC.

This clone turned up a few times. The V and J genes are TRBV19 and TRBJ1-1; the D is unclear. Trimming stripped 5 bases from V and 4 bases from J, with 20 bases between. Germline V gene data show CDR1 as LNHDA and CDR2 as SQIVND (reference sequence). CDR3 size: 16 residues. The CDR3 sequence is CASSPDPPEVVTEAFF. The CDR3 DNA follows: TGTGCCAGTAGTCCAGACCCCCCGGAGGTCGTCACTGAAGCTTTCTTT.

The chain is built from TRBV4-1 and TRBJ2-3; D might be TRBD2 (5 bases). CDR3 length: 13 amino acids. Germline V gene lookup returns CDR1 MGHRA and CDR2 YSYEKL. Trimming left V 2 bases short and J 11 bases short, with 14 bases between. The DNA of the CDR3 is TGCGCCAGCAGCCAATTAGTCCAGGAGGTGCAGTATTTT. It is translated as CASSQLVQEVQYF.

The CDR3 loop is CASSSYRGNNSPLHF. The CDR3 DNA is TGTGCCAGCAGTTCGTACAGGGGCAATAATTCACCCCTCCACTTT. The V gene is TRBV6-5, the J gene TRBJ1-6; 7 positions agree with TRBD1. The CDR3 covers 15 residues. Looked up from germline, CDR1 is MNHEY and CDR2 is SVGAGI. The J segment lost 5 bases and the V segment lost 4 bases, leaving 5 bases of the junction unmatched.

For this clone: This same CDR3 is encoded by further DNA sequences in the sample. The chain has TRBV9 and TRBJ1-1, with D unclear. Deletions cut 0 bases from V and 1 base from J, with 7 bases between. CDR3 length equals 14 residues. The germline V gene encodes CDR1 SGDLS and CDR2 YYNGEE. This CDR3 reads CASSVGRGNTEAFF. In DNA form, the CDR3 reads TGTGCCAGCAGCGTAGGTCGAGGGAACACTGAAGCTTTCTTT.

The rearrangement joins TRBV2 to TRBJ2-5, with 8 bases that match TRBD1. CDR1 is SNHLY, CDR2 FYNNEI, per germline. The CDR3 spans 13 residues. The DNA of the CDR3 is TGTGCGGGGAACAGGGGGGTACAAGAGACCCAGTACTTC. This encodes CAGNRGVQETQYF.

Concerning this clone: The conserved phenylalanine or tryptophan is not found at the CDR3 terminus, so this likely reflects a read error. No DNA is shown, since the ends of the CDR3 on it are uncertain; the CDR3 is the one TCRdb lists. This CDR3 is CASSFGGA. The chain combines TRBV5-6 with TRBJ2-7; the DNA was not used to check the table's D call, TRBD2. The CDR3 numbers 8 amino acids, ends counted. Germline assignment: CDR1 SGHDT and CDR2 YYEEEE.

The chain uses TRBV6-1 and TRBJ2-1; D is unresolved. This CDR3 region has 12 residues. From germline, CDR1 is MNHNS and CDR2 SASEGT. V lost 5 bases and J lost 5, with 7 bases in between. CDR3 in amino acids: CASSPRDNEQFF. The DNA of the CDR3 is TGTGCCAGCAGTCCTAGGGACAATGAGCAGTTCTTC.

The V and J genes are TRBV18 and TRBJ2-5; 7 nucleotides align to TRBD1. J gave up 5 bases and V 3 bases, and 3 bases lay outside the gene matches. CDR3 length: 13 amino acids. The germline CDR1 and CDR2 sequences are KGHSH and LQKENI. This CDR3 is CASSPTGAETQYF. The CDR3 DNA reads TGTGCCAGCTCACCCACAGGGGCCGAGACCCAGTACTTC. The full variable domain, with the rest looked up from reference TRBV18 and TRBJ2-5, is NAGVMQNPRHLVRRRGQEARLRCSPMKGHSHVYWYRQLPEEGLKFMVYLQKENIIDESGMPKERFSAEFPKEGPSILRIQQVVRGDSAAYFCASSPTGAETQYFGPGTRLLVL.

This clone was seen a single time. The CDR3 bases are TGTGCCAGTTCGGGCGGCGGCCAAGAGACCCAGTACTTC. It is translated as CASSGGGQETQYF. The chain couples TRBV6-6 to TRBJ2-5; unclear D gene. V gave up 9 bases and J gave up 1 base, with 12 bases separating them. CDR3 length: 13 amino acids. CDR1 MNHNY and CDR2 SVGAGI come from the germline V gene (reference sequence).

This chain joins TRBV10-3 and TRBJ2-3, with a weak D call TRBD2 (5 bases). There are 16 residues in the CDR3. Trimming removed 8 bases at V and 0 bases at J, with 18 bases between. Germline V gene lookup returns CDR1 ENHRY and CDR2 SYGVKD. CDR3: CAIRRGQAISTDTQYF. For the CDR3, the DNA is TGTGCCATCCGTCGCGGGCAGGCAATAAGCACAGATACGCAGTATTTT.

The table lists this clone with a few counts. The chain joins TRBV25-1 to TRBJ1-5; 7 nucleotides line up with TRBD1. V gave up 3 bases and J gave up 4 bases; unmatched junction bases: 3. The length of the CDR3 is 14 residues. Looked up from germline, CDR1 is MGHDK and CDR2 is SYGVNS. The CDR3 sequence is CASSETGMNQPQHF. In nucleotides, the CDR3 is TGTGCCAGCAGTGAGACAGGGATGAATCAGCCCCAGCATTTT.

The CDR3 sequence is CASSLAGLAMSNEQFF. The CDR3 nucleotides read TGCGCCAGCAGCTTGGCCGGACTAGCGATGAGCAATGAGCAGTTCTTC. This chain connects TRBV5-1 to TRBJ2-1; 9 bases match TRBD2. With V trimmed by 0 bases and J by 6 bases, 7 bases remained unmatched. CDR1 is SGHRS, CDR2 YFSETQ, per germline. CDR3 length equals 16 residues. Full variable domain (remainder filled in from reference TRBV5-1 and TRBJ2-1): KAGVTQTPRYLIKTRGQQVTLSCSPISGHRSVSWYQQTPGQGLQFLFEYFSETQRNKGNFPGRFSGRQFSNSRSEMNVSTLELGDSALYLCASSLAGLAMSNEQFFGPGTRLTVL.

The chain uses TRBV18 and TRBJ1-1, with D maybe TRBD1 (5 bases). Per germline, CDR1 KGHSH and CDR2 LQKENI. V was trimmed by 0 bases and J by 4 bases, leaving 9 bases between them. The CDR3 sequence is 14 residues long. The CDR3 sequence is CASSPPNGGTEAFF. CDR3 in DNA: TGTGCCAGCTCACCACCGAACGGGGGCACTGAAGCTTTCTTT.

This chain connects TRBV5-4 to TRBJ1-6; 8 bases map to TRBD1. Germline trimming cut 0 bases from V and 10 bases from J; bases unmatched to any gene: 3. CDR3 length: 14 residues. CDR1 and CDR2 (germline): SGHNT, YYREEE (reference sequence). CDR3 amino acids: CASSLVTGASPLHF. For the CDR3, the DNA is TGTGCCAGCAGCTTGGTGACAGGGGCATCACCCCTCCACTTT.

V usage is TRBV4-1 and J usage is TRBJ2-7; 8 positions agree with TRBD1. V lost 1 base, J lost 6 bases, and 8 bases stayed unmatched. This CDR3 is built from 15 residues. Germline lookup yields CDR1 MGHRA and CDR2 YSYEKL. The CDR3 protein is CASSQVGTGRREQYF. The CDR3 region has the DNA TGCGCCAGCAGCCAAGTTGGGACAGGCCGTCGCGAGCAGTACTTC.

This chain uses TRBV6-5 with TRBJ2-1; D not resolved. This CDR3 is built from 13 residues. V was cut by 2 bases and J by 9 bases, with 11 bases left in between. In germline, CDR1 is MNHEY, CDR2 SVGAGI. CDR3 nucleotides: TGTGCCAGCAGTTACCACAGTCCCGGTGAGCAGTTCTTC. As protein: CASSYHSPGEQFF.